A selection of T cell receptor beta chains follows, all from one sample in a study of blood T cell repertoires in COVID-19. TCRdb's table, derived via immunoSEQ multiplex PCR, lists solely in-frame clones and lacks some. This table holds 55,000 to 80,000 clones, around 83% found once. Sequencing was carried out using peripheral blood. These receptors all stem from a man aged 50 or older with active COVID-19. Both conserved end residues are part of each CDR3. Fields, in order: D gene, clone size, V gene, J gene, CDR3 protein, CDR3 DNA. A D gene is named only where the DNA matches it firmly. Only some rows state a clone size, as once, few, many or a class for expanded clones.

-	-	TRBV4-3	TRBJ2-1	CASSQVSTGTDEQFF	TGCGCCAGCAGCCAAGTCAGTACAGGGACCGATGAGCAGTTCTTC
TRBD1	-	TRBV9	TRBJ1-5	CASSVAGQAQPQHF	TGTGCCAGCAGCGTAGCCGGACAGGCTCAGCCCCAGCATTTT
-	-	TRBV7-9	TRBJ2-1	CASSDNRLGSGEQFF	TGTGCCAGCAGCGACAATCGACTAGGTTCGGGTGAGCAGTTCTTC
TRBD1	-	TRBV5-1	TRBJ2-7	CASNTGTALGEQYF	TGCGCCAGCAATACGGGGACAGCCCTTGGGGAGCAGTACTTC
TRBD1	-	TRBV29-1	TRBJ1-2	CSVRDRRVYGYTF	TGCAGCGTAAGGGACAGGCGGGTCTATGGCTACACCTTC
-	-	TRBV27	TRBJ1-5	CASTPWGGNQPQHF	TGTGCCAGCACTCCCTGGGGCGGCAATCAGCCCCAGCATTTT
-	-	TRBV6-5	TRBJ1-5	CASSSLANQPQHF	TGTGCCAGCAGTTCATTAGCAAATCAGCCCCAGCATTTT
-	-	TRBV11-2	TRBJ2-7	CASSSNYEQYF	TGTGCCAGCAGCTCAAACTACGAGCAGTACTTC
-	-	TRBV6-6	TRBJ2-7	CASTSEEGLSEQYF	TGTGCCAGCACCTCCGAGGAGGGTTTGTCCGAGCAGTACTTC
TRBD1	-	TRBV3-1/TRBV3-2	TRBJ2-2	CASSQLRQGGAGELFF	TGTGCCAGCAGTCAACTTAGACAGGGCGGCGCCGGGGAGCTGTTTTTT
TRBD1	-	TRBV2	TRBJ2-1	CASSDFVTGGYNEQFF	TGTGCCAGCAGTGATTTTGTGACAGGGGGTTACAATGAGCAGTTCTTC
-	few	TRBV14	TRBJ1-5	CASSRQAGQPQHF	TGTGCCAGCAGCCGACAGGCGGGTCAGCCCCAGCATTTT
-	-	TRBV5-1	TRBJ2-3	CASSVNTDTQYF	TGCGCCAGCAGTGTCAACACAGATACGCAGTATTTT
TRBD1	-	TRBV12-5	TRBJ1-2	CASGLVLVGQGGYGYTF	TGTGCTAGTGGTTTGGTACTAGTAGGACAGGGCGGCTATGGCTACACCTTC
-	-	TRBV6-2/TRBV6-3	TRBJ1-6	CASSPTRPHESSPLHF	TGTGCCAGCAGCCCTACCAGGCCCCACGAATCATCACCCCTCCACTTT
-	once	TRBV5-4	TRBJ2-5	CASSLGGGGETQYF	TGTGCCAGCAGCTTGGGGGGTGGAGGGGAGACCCAGTACTTC
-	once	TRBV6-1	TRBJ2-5	CASSEQGGAETQYF	TGTGCCAGCAGTGAACAGGGGGGCGCAGAGACCCAGTACTTC
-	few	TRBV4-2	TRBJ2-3	CASSQDPITDTQYF	TGTGCCAGCAGCCAAGATCCTATCACAGATACGCAGTATTTT
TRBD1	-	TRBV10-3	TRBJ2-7	CAISESGRGSYEQYF	TGTGCCATCAGTGAGTCAGGCAGGGGGAGCTACGAGCAGTACTTC
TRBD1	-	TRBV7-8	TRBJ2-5	CASSPQKTGGTGETQYF	TGTGCCAGCAGCCCGCAGAAGACAGGGGGAACAGGAGAGACCCAGTACTTC
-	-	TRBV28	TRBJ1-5	CASSAAQGSGNQPQHF	TGTGCCAGCAGCGCAGCTCAGGGTTCGGGCAATCAGCCCCAGCATTTT
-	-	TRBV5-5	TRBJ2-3	CASRLSPGGDTQYF	TGTGCCAGCAGGTTGTCCCCCGGAGGGGATACGCAGTATTTT
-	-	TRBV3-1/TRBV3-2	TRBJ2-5	CASSQDSSETQYF	TGTGCCAGCAGCCAAGATTCGTCAGAGACCCAGTACTTC
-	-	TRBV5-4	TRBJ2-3	CASSVARGLETDTQYF	TGTGCCAGCAGCGTAGCGAGAGGACTCGAAACAGATACGCAGTATTTT
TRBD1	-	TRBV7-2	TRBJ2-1	CASSSQGARYNEQFF	TGTGCCAGCAGCTCACAGGGGGCTAGGTACAATGAGCAGTTCTTC
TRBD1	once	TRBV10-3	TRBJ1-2	CAISLTGEDGYTF	TGTGCCATCAGTTTGACAGGGGAGGATGGCTACACCTTC
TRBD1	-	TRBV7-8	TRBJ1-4	CASSLGTGVANEKLFF	TGTGCCAGCAGCCTAGGGACAGGGGTTGCTAATGAAAAACTGTTTTTT
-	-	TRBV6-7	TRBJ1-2	CASKVEGNSDGYTF	TGTGCCAGCAAGGTAGAGGGAAACAGCGATGGCTACACCTTC
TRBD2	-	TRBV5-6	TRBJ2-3	CASRDLTSGSPDTQYF	TGTGCCAGCCGGGACCTCACTAGCGGGAGCCCAGATACGCAGTATTTT
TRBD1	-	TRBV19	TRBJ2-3	CASSIGLFQGARSLDTQYF	TGTGCCAGTAGTATCGGCTTGTTTCAGGGGGCCCGTTCCTTAGATACGCAGTATTTT
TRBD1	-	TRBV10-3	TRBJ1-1	CAITPTGGNTEAFF	TGTGCCATCACCCCGACAGGGGGGAACACTGAAGCTTTCTTT
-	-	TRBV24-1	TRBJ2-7	CATSGGDYEQYF	TGTGCCACCAGTGGGGGCGACTACGAGCAGTACTTC
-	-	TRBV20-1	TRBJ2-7	CSASLGRVLEQYF	TGCAGTGCTAGTCTTGGCAGGGTGCTCGAGCAGTACTTC
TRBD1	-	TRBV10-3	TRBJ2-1	CAISESGDRAYNEQFF	TGTGCCATCAGTGAGTCAGGTGACAGGGCCTACAATGAGCAGTTCTTC
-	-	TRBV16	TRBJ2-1	CASSQSASYNEQFF	TGTGCCAGCAGCCAATCGGCCTCCTACAATGAGCAGTTCTTC
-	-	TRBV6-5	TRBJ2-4	CASSLVIGDIQYF	TGTGCCAGCTCCCTCGTTATAGGGGACATTCAGTACTTC
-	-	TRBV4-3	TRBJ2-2	CASRILNTGELFF	TGCGCCAGCAGGATACTTAACACCGGGGAGCTGTTTTTT
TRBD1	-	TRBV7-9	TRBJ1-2	CASSDLGQGSPNYGYTF	TGTGCCAGCAGCGACTTGGGACAGGGGTCCCCTAACTATGGCTACACCTTC
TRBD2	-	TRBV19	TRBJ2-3	CASSIPGTSDTQYF	TGTGCCAGTAGTATACCCGGGACTAGTGATACGCAGTATTTT
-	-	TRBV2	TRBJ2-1	CASSPEGGGGYEQFF	TGTGCCAGCAGTCCGGAGGGGGGGGGCGGTTATGAGCAGTTCTTC
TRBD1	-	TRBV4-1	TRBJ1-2	CASSAPGQPRGGYTF	TGCGCCAGCAGCGCTCCGGGACAGCCACGAGGAGGCTACACCTTC
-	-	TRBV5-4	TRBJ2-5	CASSSNSGQETQYF	TGTGCCAGCAGTTCTAATAGCGGTCAAGAGACCCAGTACTTC
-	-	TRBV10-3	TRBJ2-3	CAISDLRLSTDTQYF	TGTGCCATCAGTGACCTCCGTCTTAGCACAGATACGCAGTATTTT
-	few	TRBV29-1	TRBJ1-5	CSVSRGNQPQHF	TGCAGCGTTTCTCGGGGCAATCAGCCCCAGCATTTT
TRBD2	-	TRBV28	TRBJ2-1	CASRIGAGVGEQFF	TGTGCCAGCAGAATCGGGGCGGGAGTGGGTGAGCAGTTCTTC
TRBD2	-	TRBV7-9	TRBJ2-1	CASSPPLRLAPYNEQFF	TGTGCCAGCAGCCCCCCCCTCCGACTAGCCCCTTACAATGAGCAGTTCTTC
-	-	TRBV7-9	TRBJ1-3	CASADEGSGNTIYF	TGTGCCAGCGCCGACGAGGGCTCTGGAAACACCATATATTTT
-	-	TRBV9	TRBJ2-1	CASSPPVSYNEQFF	TGTGCCAGCAGCCCCCCGGTCTCCTACAATGAGCAGTTCTTC
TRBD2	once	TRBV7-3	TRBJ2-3	CASSFTSGVSDTQYF	TGTGCCAGCAGCTTCACTAGCGGGGTTTCAGATACGCAGTATTTT
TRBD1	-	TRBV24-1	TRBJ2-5	CATSDPGTGGQETQYF	TGTGCCACCAGTGATCCCGGGACAGGGGGGCAAGAGACCCAGTACTTC